The sequence of this T cell receptor beta chain was determined in a study of blood T cell repertoires in COVID-19. This study enrolled people aged about 18 to 100 from about two dozen US geographic areas. Each participant's cohort was designated according to participant-reported clinical history. In the authors' methods: How many nucleated cells were present was estimated from reference gene primer amplification. TCRdb keeps only in-frame clones here, not all; method: immunoSEQ multiplex PCR. That table gives V, J and clone size, and the DNA gave D and trimming. The sample has a few hundred thousand clones, around 84% seen once. The CDR3 consists of 16 residues. CDR1 is KGHSY and CDR2 is FQNENV in the germline V gene. V dropped 1 base and J dropped 0; count of bases not matched to a gene: 3.

This clonotype was obtained from a middle-aged man who had recovered from COVID-19. This chain uses TRBV16 with TRBJ2-1; 7 bases are shared with TRBD2. Sequenced: PBMCs or T cells enriched from blood (not recorded which). As DNA, the CDR3 is TGTGCCAGCAGCCAATTGGGCGGGAGCTCCTACAATGAGCAGTTCTTC. It codes for CASSQLGGSSYNEQFF.